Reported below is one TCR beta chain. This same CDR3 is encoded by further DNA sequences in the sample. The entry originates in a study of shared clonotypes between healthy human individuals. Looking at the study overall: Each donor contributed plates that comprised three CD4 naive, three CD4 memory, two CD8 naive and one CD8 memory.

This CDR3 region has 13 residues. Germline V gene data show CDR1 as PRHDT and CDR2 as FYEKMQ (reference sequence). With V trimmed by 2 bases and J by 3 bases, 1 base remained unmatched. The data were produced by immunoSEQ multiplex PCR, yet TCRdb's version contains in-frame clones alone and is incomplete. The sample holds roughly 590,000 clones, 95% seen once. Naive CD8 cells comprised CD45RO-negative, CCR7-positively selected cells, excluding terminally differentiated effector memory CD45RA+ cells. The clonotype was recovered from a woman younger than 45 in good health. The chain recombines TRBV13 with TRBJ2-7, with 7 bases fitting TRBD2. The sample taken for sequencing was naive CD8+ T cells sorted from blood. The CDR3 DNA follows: TGTGCCAGCAGCTTACCGGGGGGCTACGAGCAGTACTTC. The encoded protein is CASSLPGGYEQYF.